These T cell receptor beta chains were read from a single sample in a study of blood T cell repertoires in COVID-19. Generated by immunoSEQ multiplex PCR, the TCRdb table keeps only in-frame clones and is missing some. The data hold 150,000 to 200,000 clones, with approximately 80% observed a single time. Source material: PBMCs or T cells enriched from blood (not recorded which). These receptors came from a man aged 35 to 55 who had recovered from COVID-19. The CDR3 runs from the conserved cysteine through the conserved F or W. Each record gives: clone size, V gene, J gene, D gene, CDR3 protein, CDR3 DNA. D genes are given only for firm matches. Clone size is shown for a subset of rows, as once, few, many or a class of expanded clone.

few,TRBV25-1,TRBJ2-2,NA,CASSEYRGNGELFF,TGTGCCAGCAGTGAATATCGGGGAAACGGGGAGCTGTTTTTT
NA,TRBV3-1/TRBV3-2,TRBJ1-6,NA,CASSQGSGEGSPLHF,TGTGCCAGCAGCCAAGGGTCAGGGGAAGGGTCACCCCTCCACTTT
NA,TRBV6-5,TRBJ1-2,NA,CASRSQGNYGYTF,TGTGCCAGCAGATCCCAGGGGAACTATGGCTACACCTTC
NA,TRBV12-5,TRBJ1-1,TRBD1,CASGGGTGWVTEAFF,TGTGCTAGTGGTGGAGGGACAGGGTGGGTAACTGAAGCTTTCTTT
NA,TRBV25-1,TRBJ2-3,NA,CASSPAGLITTDTQYF,TGTGCCAGCAGTCCCGCGGGCTTAATCACGACAGATACGCAGTATTTT
once,TRBV2,TRBJ1-5,TRBD1,CASSAGQGLRPPNQPQHF,TGTGCCAGCAGTGCCGGACAGGGGTTACGGCCCCCCAATCAGCCCCAGCATTTT
many,TRBV15,TRBJ1-1,NA,CATAENTEAFF,TGTGCCACCGCAGAGAACACTGAAGCTTTCTTT
few,TRBV19,TRBJ1-1,NA,CASSIGQTEAFF,TGTGCCAGTAGTATAGGGCAAACTGAAGCTTTCTTT
NA,TRBV5-1,TRBJ2-5,NA,CASSFGSRQETQYF,TGCGCCAGCAGCTTCGGGTCAAGGCAAGAGACCCAGTACTTC
NA,TRBV18,TRBJ1-2,NA,CASSPPTVVGGYTF,TGTGCCAGCTCACCGCCGACAGTGGTGGGAGGCTACACCTTC
NA,TRBV7-9,TRBJ1-4,NA,CASSFRGAGEKLFF,TGTGCCAGCAGCTTTCGGGGGGCGGGTGAAAAACTGTTTTTT
NA,TRBV18,TRBJ2-1,TRBD1,CASSPTGTGLLDEQFF,TGTGCCAGCTCACCAACCGGGACAGGGCTTTTAGATGAGCAGTTCTTC
NA,TRBV11-2,TRBJ1-2,NA,CASSLGVLEYANYGYTF,TGTGCCAGCAGCTTAGGAGTGCTCGAGTATGCTAACTATGGCTACACCTTC